This entry lists 22 T cell receptor beta chains sequenced from one sample in a study of identical twins. TCRdb re-derived calls from the 5' RACE reads in MiXCR, one entry per CDR3 protein. The sample includes about 520,000 distinct CDR3 sequences, 20% to 25% of them seen just once. These data were also reused for a study on T cells expressing NK-cell markers.

The sample was CD4+ T cells sorted from blood. The receptors shown here come from a woman younger than 30 in good health.

The chain joins TRBV29-1 to TRBJ1-1; D not certain. The V end was cut by 7 bases, the J end by 8 bases, with 17 bases between. The CDR3 consists of 12 residues. Per germline, CDR1 SQVTM and CDR2 ANQGSEA. As DNA, the CDR3 is TGCAGCGCACTAAAGGTGGGAATCGAAGCTTTCTTT. It is translated as CSALKVGIEAFF.

The chain recombines TRBV5-1 with TRBJ2-2; 10 nucleotides line up with TRBD1. With V trimmed by 4 bases and J by 2 bases, 2 bases remained unmatched. CDR1 and CDR2 (germline): SGHRS, YFSETQ. This CDR3 has 15 amino acids. CDR3 in DNA: TGCGCCAGCAGCGGGACAGGGGCCAACACCGGGGAGCTGTTTTTT. It translates to CASSGTGANTGELFF.

This chain links TRBV20-1 with TRBJ1-6; the D gene is possibly TRBD1 (6 bases). The germline CDR1 and CDR2 sequences are DFQATT and SNEGSKA (reference sequence). The CDR3 has 14 amino acids. V dropped 5 bases and J dropped 7 bases, with 15 bases sitting between them. CDR3 sequence reads: CSARKQGDNSPLHF. The CDR3 nucleotides are TGCAGTGCTCGTAAACAGGGAGACAATTCACCCCTCCACTTT.

The chain joins TRBV5-1 to TRBJ2-5; D is ambiguous. This CDR3 region has 14 residues. Germline V gives CDR1 SGHRS, CDR2 YFSETQ. The V gene lost 7 bases and the J gene lost 1 base, with 14 bases spanning the gap. CDR3 loop: CASSRYPPQETQYF. The CDR3 bases are TGCGCCAGCTCCCGCTACCCCCCCCAAGAGACCCAGTACTTC.

The V gene is TRBV19, the J gene TRBJ1-6; D gene unclear. The CDR3 loop spans 14 amino acids. V lost 1 base to trimming and J lost 11 bases, with 12 bases between them. Per germline, CDR1 LNHDA and CDR2 SQIVND (reference sequence). The DNA of the CDR3 is TGTGCCAGTAGTATAGGAGTCGTCGGCGCACCCCTCCACTTT. The encoded protein is CASSIGVVGAPLHF. The whole variable domain, remainder taken from reference TRBV19 and TRBJ1-6, is DGGITQSPKYLFRKEGQNVTLSCEQNLNHDAMYWYRQDPGQGLRLIYYSQIVNDFQKGDIAEGYSVSREKKESFPLTVTSAQKNPTAFYLCASSIGVVGAPLHFGNGTRLTVT.

The gene calls are TRBV7-9 and TRBJ1-1; no firm D call. The CDR3 contains 14 residues. Germline V CDR1 and CDR2: SEHNR, FQNEAQ (reference sequence). V was pared by 5 bases and J by 1 base, with 11 bases between. DNA for the CDR3: TGTGCCAGCAGCGCACTCGACGGGAACACTGAAGCTTTCTTT. Translation gives CASSALDGNTEAFF.

There are many counts of this clonotype. This sequence joins TRBV12-3 or TRBV12-4 and TRBJ1-1; the D gene is possibly TRBD1 (6 bases). The CDR3 sequence is 14 residues long. V was trimmed by 5 bases and J by 1 base, leaving 11 bases between them. CDR3 residues: CASSRQEGNTEAFF. Here the CDR3 DNA reads TGTGCCAGCAGTAGACAGGAGGGGAACACTGAAGCTTTCTTT.

There are many counts of this clonotype. The gene calls are TRBV12-3 or TRBV12-4 and TRBJ1-2; a possible D gene is TRBD1 (6 bases). CDR3 size: 17 residues. V lost 3 bases and J lost 7, with 24 bases in between. The CDR3 reads CASSFWAQRGAGVGYTF. DNA of the CDR3: TGTGCCAGCAGTTTTTGGGCACAAAGGGGGGCCGGGGTTGGCTACACCTTC.

This clonotype was observed a few times. The chain uses TRBV20-1 and TRBJ2-2, with D uncertain. Between the trimmed V and J ends, which lost 3 bases and 7 bases, there was a span of 12 bases. Germline loops: CDR1 DFQATT, CDR2 SNEGSKA (reference sequence). The CDR3 has 13 amino acids. CDR3 protein: CSASTVRNGELFF. For the CDR3, the DNA is TGCAGTGCTAGTACAGTCCGGAACGGGGAGCTGTTTTTT.

In this sample, this clonotype turned up many times. The chain combines TRBV12-3 or TRBV12-4 with TRBJ2-1; no clear D gene. Trimming pared 6 bases from V and 6 bases from J, leaving 6 bases between. The CDR3 contains 11 residues. Here the CDR3 reads CASRTANEQFF. The CDR3 DNA sequence: TGTGCCAGCAGGACCGCCAATGAGCAGTTCTTC.

This clonotype was recorded a few times. DNA of the CDR3: TGCAGCGTTGGTAGGGTTGACTATGGCTACACCTTC. Residues: CSVGRVDYGYTF. V gene TRBV29-1 combines with J gene TRBJ1-2, with no clear D. The CDR3 length is 12 residues. The ends were cut back, 4 bases at V and 3 bases at J, with 9 bases in the middle. Germline V CDR1 and CDR2: SQVTM, ANQGSEA.

This clonotype was seen a few times. The J gene is TRBJ2-1, the V gene TRBV5-1; the match to TRBD2 covers 9 bases. Per germline, CDR1 SGHRS and CDR2 YFSETQ. This CDR3 has 15 amino acids. The V segment lost 2 bases and the J segment 6 bases; nucleotides outside the gene matches: 6. The CDR3 DNA reads as TGCGCCAGCAGCTTTGTGGAAGCGGGGGGCAATGAGCAGTTCTTC. This gives the protein CASSFVEAGGNEQFF.

A few counts support this clonotype. This chain links TRBV5-1 with TRBJ2-1; a possible D gene is TRBD2 (5 bases). Deletions cut 4 bases from V and 4 bases from J, with 9 bases between. The germline V gene encodes CDR1 SGHRS and CDR2 YFSETQ. The CDR3 runs to 13 residues. The CDR3, as DNA: TGCGCCAGCAGCCCGGGGTTTTACAATGAGCAGTTCTTC. Protein sequence: CASSPGFYNEQFF.

The table lists this clonotype with a few counts. This sequence joins TRBV6-5 and TRBJ2-1, with D perhaps TRBD1 or TRBD2 (5 bases each). With 0 bases removed from V and 0 bases from J, the gap between germline ends came to 15 bases. This CDR3 has 18 amino acids. The germline gives CDR1 MNHEY, CDR2 SVGAGI. The CDR3 sequence: CASSYSYLGESSYNEQFF. The CDR3 coding sequence is TGTGCCAGCAGTTACTCCTACCTGGGGGAAAGCTCCTACAATGAGCAGTTCTTC.

This clonotype was detected a few times. The rearrangement joins TRBV4-1 to TRBJ1-5; tentative D call: TRBD1 (5 bases). V was pared by 4 bases and J by 3 bases, with 13 bases between. This CDR3 region has 15 residues. Germline V CDR1 and CDR2: MGHRA, YSYEKL. The CDR3 DNA reads as TGCGCCAGCAGCCCATATGGGACTCTCAATCAGCCCCAGCATTTT. Translating it yields CASSPYGTLNQPQHF.

The chain recombines TRBV24-1 with TRBJ2-5; 8 bases align to TRBD1. The J segment lost 4 bases and the V segment lost 4 bases, leaving 4 bases of the junction unmatched. Germline V lookup: CDR1 KGHDR, CDR2 SFDVKD. The length of the CDR3 is 14 residues. CDR3 DNA sequence: TGTGCCACCAGTGAGACAGGGGTTGGAGAGACCCAGTACTTC. Protein product: CATSETGVGETQYF.

This clonotype was seen just once. The rearrangement joins TRBV6-5 to TRBJ2-5; D could derive from TRBD1 or TRBD2 (5 bases each). This CDR3 contains 15 residues. Deletions cut 2 bases from V and 5 bases from J, with 15 bases between. CDR1 and CDR2 (germline): MNHEY, SVGAGI. CDR3 in DNA: TGTGCCAGCAGTTACCGGGGCCATCCCAGGGAGACCCAGTACTTC. Protein sequence: CASSYRGHPRETQYF.

This CDR3 reads CASSPTGRVGGELFF. As DNA, the CDR3 is TGTGCCAGCAGCCCGACCGGGAGGGTAGGCGGGGAGCTGTTTTTT. The chain combines TRBV7-6 with TRBJ2-2, with 8 bases fitting TRBD2. There are 15 residues in the CDR3. Germline V gives CDR1 SGHVS, CDR2 FNYEAQ. With V trimmed by 5 bases and J by 7 bases, 9 bases remained unmatched.

This clonotype was recorded once. V usage is TRBV27 and J usage is TRBJ2-7, with 8 bases that match TRBD2. V was pared by 6 bases and J by 5 bases, with 24 bases of the junction left unmatched. The CDR3 consists of 19 residues. Germline CDR1 and CDR2: MNHEY and SMNVEV (reference sequence). The CDR3 loop is CASSQPTGGLLGLGNEQYF. The CDR3 bases are TGTGCCAGCAGCCAACCGACGGGGGGCTTACTGGGACTAGGGAACGAGCAGTACTTC.

This clonotype was seen a few times. CDR3 region: CAIDSHYEQYF. In DNA, the CDR3 is TGTGCCATCGACAGCCATTACGAGCAGTACTTC. The V and J genes are TRBV10-3 and TRBJ2-7; D is possibly TRBD1 (5 bases). CDR1 and CDR2 from the germline V gene are ENHRY and SYGVKD. The V end was cut by 8 bases, the J end by 4 bases, with 9 bases between. The CDR3 extends over 11 amino acids.

CDR3: CASSQSRSGADTQYF. DNA of the CDR3: TGCGCCAGCAGCCAGTCTAGATCAGGCGCAGATACGCAGTATTTT. The V gene is TRBV4-3, the J gene TRBJ2-3, with D unresolved. The CDR3 extends over 15 amino acids. Looked up from germline, CDR1 is LGHNA and CDR2 is YSLEER. Trimming stripped 3 bases from V and 4 bases from J, with 14 bases between.

This clonotype was seen more than once but under ten times. The V and J genes are TRBV24-1 and TRBJ2-3; 14 positions agree with TRBD2. The CDR3 runs 17 residues. J lost 0 bases, V lost 5 bases, and 3 bases had no gene match. CDR1 is KGHDR, CDR2 SFDVKD, per germline. CDR3 in amino acids: CATSVGLAGGSTDTQYF. The CDR3 nucleotides are TGTGCCACCAGTGTCGGACTAGCGGGGGGAAGCACAGATACGCAGTATTTT.